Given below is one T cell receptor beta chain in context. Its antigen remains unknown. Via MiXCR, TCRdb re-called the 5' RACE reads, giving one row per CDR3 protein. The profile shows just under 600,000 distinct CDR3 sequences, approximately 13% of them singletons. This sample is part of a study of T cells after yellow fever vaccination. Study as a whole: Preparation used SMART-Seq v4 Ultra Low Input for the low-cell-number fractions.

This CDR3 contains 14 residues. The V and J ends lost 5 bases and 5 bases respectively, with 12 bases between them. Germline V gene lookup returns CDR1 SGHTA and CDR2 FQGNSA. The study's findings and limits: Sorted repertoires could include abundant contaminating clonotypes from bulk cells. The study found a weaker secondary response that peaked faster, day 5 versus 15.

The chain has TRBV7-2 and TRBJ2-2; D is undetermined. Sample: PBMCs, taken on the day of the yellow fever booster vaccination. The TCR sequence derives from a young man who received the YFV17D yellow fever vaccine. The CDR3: CASSPPVSTGELFF. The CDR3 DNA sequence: TGTGCCAGCAGCCCGCCCGTTTCTACCGGGGAGCTGTTTTTT.